Each of the 21 T cell receptor beta chains below was sequenced from the same sample in a study of blood T cells in healthy people across ages. A second 7 to 11 cycle PCR used barcoded and J-beta primers. TCRdb re-derived calls from the 5' RACE reads in MiXCR, one entry per CDR3 protein. The data contain around 800,000 distinct CDR3 sequences, roughly 25% of them singletons. These same records also appear under a second study, on T cells of mothers and their children.

Material: blood. Every receptor here comes from a boy aged 10-17 years in good health.

This clonotype was recorded a few times. This chain joins TRBV15 and TRBJ2-5, with no clear D. Germline CDR1 and CDR2: LNHNV and YYDKDF (reference sequence). V was clipped by 1 base and J by 2 bases, with 8 bases between them. This CDR3 is built from 14 residues. CDR3 nucleotides: TGTGCCACCAGCAGAGGAAGGGATCAAGAGACCCAGTACTTC. Protein product: CATSRGRDQETQYF. Supplemented by reference TRBV15 and TRBJ2-5, the full variable domain reads DAMVIQNPRYQVTQFGKPVTLSCSQTLNHNVMYWYQQKSSQAPKLLFHYYDKDFNNEADTPDNFQSRRPNTSFCFLDIRSPGLGDTAMYLCATSRGRDQETQYFGPGTRLLVL.

The rearrangement uses TRBV12-3 or TRBV12-4 and TRBJ2-2; 7 bases map to TRBD2. Trimming removed 6 bases from V and 0 bases from J; junction bases left unmatched: 7. The CDR3 loop spans 16 amino acids. CDR3 nucleotides: TGTGCCAGCAGCGGGGGGAAGACCGCGAACACCGGGGAGCTGTTTTTT. Residues: CASSGGKTANTGELFF.

V usage is TRBV4-1 and J usage is TRBJ2-7, with D possibly matching TRBD1 (7 bases). The CDR3 runs to 17 residues. From germline, CDR1 is MGHRA and CDR2 YSYEKL. Trimming shortened V by 3 bases and J by 3 bases, and 21 bases separated the two germline ends. CDR3 in DNA: TGCGCCAGCAGCCAGTTACCGGGCCCTCAGGGGGGCTACGAGCAGTACTTC. This encodes CASSQLPGPQGGYEQYF.

The V and J genes are TRBV7-9 and TRBJ2-5, with D tentatively TRBD1 or TRBD2 (5 bases each). There are 16 residues in the CDR3. V was cut by 5 bases and J by 3 bases, with 19 bases left in between. Germline CDR1 reads SEHNR; CDR2 reads FQNEAQ (reference sequence). The CDR3 DNA reads as TGTGCCAGCAGCCCCATTGAGGGTCAAGGGGAAGAGACCCAGTACTTC. Translation gives CASSPIEGQGEETQYF.

J is TRBJ2-3 and V is TRBV5-1; D remains ambiguous. Germline values: CDR1 SGHRS, CDR2 YFSETQ. CDR3 size: 15 residues. V dropped 2 bases and J dropped 0 bases, with 10 bases sitting between them. Written as DNA, the CDR3 is TGCGCCAGCAGCTTCGGACGGGCTAGCACAGATACGCAGTATTTT. Protein product: CASSFGRASTDTQYF.

In this sample, this clonotype turned up a few times. This chain links TRBV29-1 with TRBJ1-1; TRBD1 matches 9 bases. J lost 4 bases, V lost 6 bases, and 6 bases had no gene match. Germline-derived CDR1 and CDR2 are SQVTM and ANQGSEA. This CDR3 comprises 13 residues. The CDR3 coding sequence is TGCAGCGTGCGGGACAGGGTGTTCACTGAAGCTTTCTTT. This sequence encodes CSVRDRVFTEAFF.

This sequence joins TRBV7-8 and TRBJ2-5; a weak D match, TRBD2 (6 bases). The DNA end lines up better with TRBJ2-7; the J call may be wrong. This CDR3 spans 14 amino acids. In germline, CDR1 is SGHVS, CDR2 FQNEAQ. The CDR3 here is CASSLVETSDEQYF. As DNA, the CDR3 is TGTGCCAGCAGCTTAGTGGAGACTAGTGACGAGCAGTACTTC.

This clonotype was counted at least ten times. The V and J genes are TRBV29-1 and TRBJ1-4; D is perhaps TRBD1 (5 bases). The CDR3 spans 13 residues. Trimming stripped 6 bases from V and 7 bases from J, with 15 bases between. From germline, CDR1 is SQVTM and CDR2 ANQGSEA. CDR3 region: CSVRGPIGEKLFF. The DNA of the CDR3 is TGCAGCGTACGGGGCCCAATAGGTGAAAAACTGTTTTTT.

This rearrangement joins TRBV5-1 to TRBJ1-2; D remains ambiguous. Trimming shortened V by 0 bases and J by 6 bases, and 12 bases separated the two germline ends. This CDR3 region has 14 residues. Looked up from germline, CDR1 is SGHRS and CDR2 is YFSETQ. The DNA for the CDR3 is TGCGCCAGCAGCTTGGGGTTGGCAGTGGATGGCTACACCTTC. It encodes CASSLGLAVDGYTF.

The J gene is TRBJ2-7, the V gene TRBV2; D not resolved. Germline lookup yields CDR1 SNHLY and CDR2 FYNNEI. Trimming took 7 bases from V and 4 from J, leaving 5 bases between them. The CDR3 runs to 10 residues. This CDR3 is CASKWYEQYF. The CDR3 region has the DNA TGTGCCAGCAAGTGGTACGAGCAGTACTTC.

This clonotype was seen only a few times. V is TRBV20-1 and J is TRBJ2-7; TRBD1 agrees at 9 bases. Germline V gene sequence: CDR1 DFQATT, CDR2 SNEGSKA (reference sequence). The CDR3 covers 16 residues. Trimming at V came to 6 bases and at J to 4 bases, leaving 16 bases not matched to a gene. The CDR3 reads CSASTTDRGVFYEQYF. The CDR3 nucleotides are TGCAGTGCATCCACAACCGACAGGGGGGTGTTTTACGAGCAGTACTTC.

The table lists this clonotype with a few counts. The V gene is TRBV20-1, the J gene TRBJ1-5; 10 bases align to TRBD1. V lost 6 bases and J lost 3; bases outside the gene matches: 8. Germline CDR1 and CDR2: DFQATT and SNEGSKA (reference sequence). There are 15 residues in the CDR3. The CDR3 sequence is CSAGDRGRDNQPQHF. The DNA for the CDR3 is TGCAGTGCCGGGGACAGGGGAAGGGACAATCAGCCCCAGCATTTT.

Only a few counts were recorded for this clonotype. This chain uses TRBV7-3 with TRBJ2-7, with TRBD2 matching 12 bases. Unmatched junction bases numbered 5, after V lost 5 bases and J lost 6 bases. The CDR3 is 14 residues long. The germline gives CDR1 SGHTA, CDR2 FQGTGA. This chain's CDR3 is CASSGTSGFGEQYF. DNA of the CDR3: TGTGCCAGCAGCGGGACTAGCGGGTTCGGCGAGCAGTACTTC.

This clonotype turned up a few times. The V call is TRBV24-1, the J call TRBJ1-1; TRBD1 agrees at 9 bases. The V gene's germline CDR1 is KGHDR and CDR2 SFDVKD. The V and J ends lost 8 bases and 5 bases, in that order; junction bases with no gene match: 5. This CDR3 spans 13 amino acids. The CDR3 DNA sequence: TGTGCCACCAATACAGGGGGCCCGACTGAAGCTTTCTTT. Translating it yields CATNTGGPTEAFF.

The V and J genes are TRBV29-1 and TRBJ2-7; 9 bases line up with TRBD1. This CDR3 region has 12 residues. Germline CDR1 SQVTM, CDR2 ANQGSEA. V shed 6 bases and J 7 bases; nucleotides not matched to a gene: 7. The chain's CDR3 is CSVGQGMREQYF. CDR3 DNA sequence: TGCAGCGTGGGACAGGGTATGAGGGAGCAGTACTTC.

This clonotype was seen more than once but under ten times. This rearrangement joins TRBV6-1 to TRBJ2-4; TRBD2 matches 11 bases. CDR3 size: 15 residues. Per the germline V gene, CDR1 is MNHNS and CDR2 is SASEGT. The ends lost 9 bases at V and 5 bases at J; junction bases unmatched: 9. The CDR3 bases are TGTGCCAGTGCTGCTAGCGGGGGGCAAGAAAACATTCAGTACTTC. This encodes CASAASGGQENIQYF.

V usage is TRBV30 and J usage is TRBJ2-7, with 7 bases fitting TRBD2. Germline V gene sequence: CDR1 GTSNPN, CDR2 SVGIG (reference sequence). V lost 3 bases to trimming and J lost 6 bases; unmatched junction nucleotides: 5. The CDR3 extends over 12 amino acids. In nucleotides, the CDR3 is TGTGCCTGGAGCGAGAGCGGGGTCGAGCAGTACTTC. This translates into CAWSESGVEQYF.

The chain combines TRBV7-3 with TRBJ2-7, with 15 bases matching TRBD2. Trimming at V came to 11 bases and at J to 7 bases, leaving 12 bases not matched to a gene. The CDR3 is 15 residues long. In germline, CDR1 is SGHTA, CDR2 FQGTGA. CDR3 bases: TGTGCCGGAAGGACTAGCGGGGGGGCATCGGGAGAGCAGTACTTC. It translates to CAGRTSGGASGEQYF.

Many counts were recorded for this clonotype. Mismatch with germline at one junction end may stem from a read error. The V call is TRBV7-3, the J call TRBJ2-1, with 9 bases aligning to TRBD2. From germline, CDR1 is SGHTA and CDR2 FQGTGA. This CDR3 is built from 15 residues. Here the CDR3 reads CASSLVAGAYNEQFF. The CDR3 DNA sequence: TGCGCCAGCAGCTTAGTAGCGGGGGCTTACAATGAGCAATTCTTC.

This chain joins TRBV4-1 and TRBJ1-4, with D tentatively TRBD1 (5 bases). Trimming stripped 2 bases from V and 6 bases from J, with 13 bases between. Germline loops: CDR1 MGHRA, CDR2 YSYEKL. The CDR3 is 15 residues long. The CDR3 sequence: CASSQPDSIYEKLFF. As DNA, the CDR3 is TGCGCCAGCAGCCAACCAGACAGTATTTATGAAAAACTGTTTTTT.

This clonotype has only a few counts. The rearrangement joins TRBV24-1 to TRBJ2-5; possibly TRBD1 for D (6 bases). Germline V lookup: CDR1 KGHDR, CDR2 SFDVKD. CDR3 length: 19 amino acids. V lost 1 base and J lost 3, with 23 bases in between. In DNA, the CDR3 is TGTGCCACCAGTGATTTACCGGGTATAGGGGGTGGGCCAGAAGAGACCCAGTACTTC. This translates into CATSDLPGIGGGPEETQYF.